The clone carrying this T cell receptor beta chain has just one count. Its antigen is as yet unknown. Researchers divided each subset's genomic DNA evenly across several immunoSEQ plates. In the sorted-subset replicate PCRs, 150 to 250 ng DNA, 25,000 to 30,000 T cell genomes, was used. Sequencing used immunoSEQ multiplex PCR; TCRdb keeps in-frame clones, though not all of them. The sample consists of approximately 2,300,000 clones, less than 95% of them appearing once. This specimen comes from a study of shared clonotypes between healthy human individuals. Overall study results and limits: Memory subsets generally showed smaller estimated richness than naive subsets did.

The CDR3 is made up of 13 amino acids. The ends were cut back, 0 bases at V and 8 bases at J, with 10 bases in the middle. Germline CDR1 SEHNR, CDR2 FQNEAQ (reference sequence). The receptor comes from a man aged 18 to 29 in good health. Some clones in this sample may be carry-over from other donors' samples. This chain links TRBV7-9 with TRBJ1-2, with D tentatively TRBD1 (5 bases). Material for sequencing was naive CD4+ T cells from PBMCs. The subset is: CD45RA+ positively selected. The CDR3 is CASSLAGAEGYTF. CDR3 sequence (DNA): TGTGCCAGCAGCTTAGCTGGGGCAGAGGGCTACACCTTC.